This TCR beta chain is drawn from a study of early T cells in non-severe SARS-CoV-2 infection (dated by TCRdb to about 2021). Background for the entire study: Because TCR sequencing was done on bulk RNA from unsorted whole blood, the alpha and beta chains could not be paired. General conclusions and limits of the study: VDJdb matching was skewed toward anti-spike CD8 responses and likely underestimated virus-specific expansions by missing private and CD4 specificities.

Spanning cysteine to phenylalanine, the CDR3 consists of 13 amino acids. Solely the CDR3 DNA is kept, with 39 bases framed from the first base. V is trimmed back by 6 bases and J by 6 bases, and the junction contains 5 bases that no gene match accounts for. A case-control design nested within a healthcare worker cohort in London, UK, was used, with weekly nasopharyngeal swab PCR tests and blood sampling performed. Healthcare workers were enrolled in the week of the UK lockdown, from 23 to 31 March 2020, and were followed every week for up to 16 weeks. This clonotype was seen repeatedly, ten times or more. This receptor's antigen is unknown. No base-level quality is on record; no much larger clone is a single base apart. The library came from 5' RACE. Sequencing was performed on a NextSeq 500. The TCR library protocol attached unique molecular identifiers to individual cDNA molecules to correct for sequencing error and PCR bias. Both TCR alpha and beta chains were sequenced, and tight co-correlation was observed between alpha and beta sequence abundances in each sample. Processing in the source paper ran as follows. Decombinator V4 was used to annotate TCR sequences for V gene, J gene and CDR3. TCRs were defined as expanded if a significant change between any two time points was detected under a Poisson model with p below 0.0001. Abundances of TCRs were expressed as counts per million after normalisation to the total number of TCRs sequenced in each sample. MAIT TCRs were defined by TRAV1-2 paired with TRAJ12, TRAJ20 or TRAJ33, and iNKT TCRs by TRAV10 paired with TRAJ18. VDJdb, accessed 1 November 2021, was searched for CMV, EBV and SARS-CoV-2 annotated TCRs, with TCRs annotated for multiple antigens excluded. TCRdb reworked the public reads: Q25 trimming with fastp, MiXCR clone assembly, productive beta chains retained. Entries that share a CDR3 protein sequence are merged under the most common genes and DNA. The V and J calls here are based on TCRdb, not the publication. This sample lists 26,000 or so distinct CDR3 sequences; roughly 4% were detected once. In total, the top ten clones hold 6.2% of the sample.

This receptor was taken from an adult who was a healthcare worker with PCR-confirmed SARS-CoV-2 infection or an uninfected control (not recorded which). This chain is built from TRBV12-3 or TRBV12-4 and TRBJ1-5; 7 middle bases align to TRBD1. The source material was whole blood. The CDR3 has the sequence CASSRQGAQPQHF. The DNA is TGTGCCAGCAGCCGACAGGGAGCTCAGCCCCAGCATTTT.